The clone carrying this T cell receptor beta chain was counted a few times. Its antigen is not identified. The sample originates from a study of identical twins. The study, taken as a whole, reports: The same donors were not followed; conclusions instead depended on cross-sectional statistical analysis.

Trimming pared 6 bases from V and 4 bases from J, leaving 16 bases between. The CDR3 totals 15 residues. CDR1 LNHDA and CDR2 SQIVND come from the germline V gene (reference sequence). TCRdb called the 5' RACE reads again in MiXCR, with one record for every CDR3 protein. Of around 340,000 distinct CDR3 sequences listed, roughly an eighth are singletons. These data were likewise used in another study, on yellow fever vaccine responses in identical twins.

The chain combines TRBV19 with TRBJ1-3; no reliable D call. The clonotype was recovered from a young woman in good health. The specimen sequenced was CD8+ T cells sorted from blood. The CDR3 protein is CASSQSPGSGNTIYF. CDR3 sequence (DNA): TGTGCCAGTAGCCAGAGTCCGGGGTCCGGAAACACCATATATTTT.